Sequencing of this T cell receptor (beta chain) was carried out in a study of cytomegalovirus exposure and HLA in healthy donors (dated by TCRdb to the late 2010s). Looking at the study overall: An earlier analysis of about 560 of the donors reported approximately 260 Gb of sequence data and about 120 million unique TCR beta sequences obtained from around 190 million T cells. All discovery cohort repertoires had been generated on a single sequencing platform. An early release that covered some 630 HLA-typed donors contained approximately 290 gigabases of sequencing data and about 93 million unique TCR sequences. Of the 300 to 500 genotyped donors, 70% to 90% were placed in the genetic ancestry cluster associated with self-reported Caucasian donors. A later analysis re-examined previously published TCR beta repertoires from about 700 donors and added high-resolution HLA genotyping to investigate patterns of TCR occurrence. A separate validation cohort of approximately 120 different subjects was used in addition to the 666-subject first cohort. A later genetic analysis used genome-wide SNP genotypes for about 65% of the 666 donors, treating that subset as a discovery cohort. The study aimed to test whether cataloging public T cell receptors could reveal signatures of past pathogen exposure. Using immunosequencing, the study profiled T cell repertoires from 500 to 800 subjects and related those repertoires to cytomegalovirus serostatus. Alongside the repertoire data, information on donor age, sex, ethnicity and CMV serostatus was compiled. Roughly five DR-DQ haplotypes were treated as single units for association and clustering because of strong linkage in the cohort. The number of donors typed differed by locus, with about 629-640 for A, B, C, DRB1 and DQB1, 522 for DQA1, 600 to 610 for DPA1, and around 450 for DPB1. To decide whether each TCR beta V gene segment behaved as functional or pseudogenic, an earlier analysis of nearly 600 of the donors relied on high-throughput TCR beta sequencing. To predict cytomegalovirus infection status, the study combined high-throughput TCR immunosequencing, statistical association of individual TCRs with disease status, and machine learning. Across about 380 genotyped donors of the cohort, an average of about 240,000 unique TCR beta nucleotide sequences per donor were sequenced, and approximately 17% of those sequences were non-productive. Rather than using new phenotypic data, the later analysis identified candidate immune exposures from TCR beta sequences and from how often those sequences occurred across donors. HLA typing covered class I and class II loci at four-digit resolution. Study-wide findings and limitations: Assigning TCR associations to individual alleles was difficult when HLA alleles, especially DR and DQ, strongly co-occurred. V-gene and J-gene trimming of TCR beta chains was associated with a missense DCLRE1C variant in a later genetic analysis, and the association was replicated in an independent cohort. CMV serostatus was the only immune exposure information available for the cohort. Specific HLA alleles were associated with 15,000 to 20,000 TCR beta sequences at a false discovery rate of 0.05 in a later analysis. According to a later analysis, parvovirus B19, influenza, CMV and Epstein-Barr virus appeared linked to several top co-occurrence clusters. Some IMGT-functional V segments, including TRBV6-2 and TRBV6-3, could not be distinguished by the 87-base-pair reads and were therefore excluded. The authors suggested that the approach could potentially be extended to other disease states and immunological phenotypes. Most TCR sequences were seen in very few donors, while some public TCRs were found in many individuals. In vitro tests confirmed that a few of the cytomegalovirus-associated TCR beta chains recognize cytomegalovirus antigens. A later genetic analysis reported fewer N-insertions in productive TCRs among donors in an Asian-associated ancestry cluster than the roughly 620-donor mean. The study listed 164 TCR beta chains as associated with cytomegalovirus. Because counts were too low, about 18 rarely observed V segments, including chromosome 9 orphons, were excluded from the earlier analysis of 587 of the donors. An earlier analysis of approximately 530 of the donors showed that most TCR beta V segments appeared in productive rearrangements either about 87% or about 30% of the time, which broadly matched IMGT annotations. According to a later analysis, most CMV-associated TCR beta chains appeared to be HLA-restricted, and the HLA associations seemed to be driven largely by CMV exposure. A cluster of highly shared sequence variants was judged likely to represent a technical artifact of the sequencing pipeline. In this cohort, only TCR beta chains were sequenced, and detectable features were limited by the absence of alpha or paired-chain data. A later analysis found that HLA-associated TCR beta chains were more clonally expanded and had lower generation probabilities than equally common non-associated chains. Cytomegalovirus status was reported to be diagnosed by the classifier with high specificity and sensitivity in both the original and validation cohorts. A further reported finding was that TCR beta sequences accurately predicted the HLA-A and HLA-B alleles for most subjects in the first cohort. Correlated functional status among segregating V segments might reflect linkage disequilibrium, but an unknown experimental factor could not be ruled out. According to a later analysis, TCR association rates differed among HLA loci, with DRB1 alleles showing the most associated TCRs and HLA-C alleles showing the fewest. Presence/absence analyses assumed roughly uniform sequencing depth across donors, an assumption that may not hold. Because HLA typing was missing for some donors at each locus, association tests included only the typed subset.

In the case of this clone: Its antigen target is currently unknown. Nothing much larger sits one base from this clone, and base qualities are not available.

Library generation was performed with the immunoSEQ multiplex PCR assay. For the multiplex PCR, a mixture combining 60 forward primers for TCR Vbeta segments and 13 reverse primers for TCR Jbeta segments was used. Amplification of the CDR3 region of rearranged TCR beta genes was performed with a multiplex PCR assay on genomic DNA. Amplified TCR beta libraries were sequenced as 87-base-pair reads on the Illumina HiSeq System. The authors' pipeline ran thus. Across the 500 to 850 repertoires, a later analysis counted 78 million or so unique TCR beta chains, some 11 million of which were shared by at least two donors. Raw reads were error-corrected and collapsed into unique sequences with a nearest-neighbor algorithm that merged closely related sequences to remove PCR and sequencing errors. Alignment of CDR3 sequences to IMGT reference sequences was used to assign V, D and J gene segments. Each retained sequence needed at least a six-nucleotide match to both a V gene segment and a J gene segment. Rearrangements were classified as productive when the CDR3 lacked stop codons and remained in frame with V and J, and all other rearrangements were classified as non-productive. Following IMGT convention, CDR3 was defined as the stretch from the second conserved V-encoded cysteine to the conserved J-encoded phenylalanine. In an earlier analysis of more than 550 of the donors, sequences lacking an unambiguous match to a single V gene segment were excluded. An earlier analysis of a few hundred of the donors called V segments functional above 56.7% productive rearrangements and segregating when the between-donor standard deviation exceeded 5%. A statistical classification framework was built for diagnosing cytomegalovirus status from the catalog of TCR beta chain sequences. A later analysis assigned V and J genes by comparing TCR nucleotide sequences with IMGT/GENE-DB human TR gene sequences. In a later analysis, CDR3 sequences and most-parsimonious VDJ recombination scenarios were assigned using the TCRdist pipeline. In a later analysis, each TCR beta chain was defined by its CDR3 amino acid sequence together with its V-gene family, and reads lacking a unique V-gene family were excluded. A later analysis removed 550 to 700 highly shared, low-generation-probability nucleotide sequences to deal with suspected cross-contamination and a sequencing artifact. A later analysis calculated a clonal expansion index for each public chain from normalized within-repertoire ranks of inferred template counts. In a later analysis, generation probabilities were computed with a VDJ recombination model fitted to out-of-frame rearrangements, and the resulting probabilities were checked against IGoR. A later analysis scored TCR-TCR, TCR-HLA and TCR-CMV co-occurrence with hypergeometric tests, applying a repertoire-size bias correction to TCR pairs. In a later analysis, false discovery rates were estimated by permuting HLA or CMV assignments 20 times. In a later analysis, co-occurring TCRs were grouped using DBSCAN, and TCRdist sequence similarity was added for clustering within HLA-allele-positive subsets. Repertoires with fewer than 30,000 or more than 120,000 public chains were left out of co-occurrence clustering, as were four to six repertoires with anomalous nucleotide sharing. TCRdb took this table from immuneACCESS and kept in-frame rearrangements with V and J called. Such tables lack part of the clones; where checked against another copy, unresolved V genes explain under half of the gap, and the rest is unexplained. Clonal size and the V and J genes are those of that table, whereas D and trimming came from the DNA. The sample table records 200,000 to 250,000 clones; 65% to 90% of these occur just once. The ten most abundant clones make up approximately 1.4% of the sample.

In the germline V gene (reference sequence), CDR1 corresponds to MNHNY and CDR2 to SVGAGI. The CDR3 spans 16 residues, from the cysteine through the phenylalanine. Left in the record is the CDR3 DNA by itself, 48 bases read in frame from the first base. The V and J ends are trimmed by 5 bases and 1 base, leaving 15 bases between them. The cohort comprised some 700 healthy bone marrow donors. At the time of sampling, all cohort members were nominally healthy, though unrecorded immune exposures were likely present. The donor tested CMV seronegative and was one of the 352 seronegative cohort members. A peripheral blood sample was collected from each donor, and TCR beta sequencing was performed on peripheral blood mononuclear cells. The Qiagen DNeasy Blood Extraction Kit was used to extract genomic DNA from the blood cell samples.

The sequence was collected from a girl aged 10 to 17 in good health and CMV-seronegative. Recombination joined TRBV6-6 with TRBJ2-4, and possibly TRBD1, on 6 matching bases. Sequencing was performed on PBMCs. The CDR3 region reads CASSPPGVPAKNIQYF. The nucleotides read TGTGCCAGCAGTCCGCCAGGGGTACCCGCCAAAAACATTCAGTACTTC.